The 15 T cell receptor beta chains reported below all come from one sample, sequenced in a study of identical twins. One entry per CDR3 protein results from TCRdb running MiXCR on the 5' RACE reads. The sample has 450,000 to 500,000 distinct CDR3 sequences; roughly an eighth are singletons. The data were also submitted as part of a second study, on yellow fever vaccine responses in identical twins.

Sequenced input: CD4+ T cells sorted from blood. Receptor source: a woman under 30 in good health.

This sequence joins TRBV28 and TRBJ2-5, with TRBD2 matching over 8 bases. The V and J ends lost 5 bases and 1 base, in that order; junction bases with no gene match: 6. The CDR3 consists of 15 residues. CDR1 is MDHEN, CDR2 SYDVKM, per germline. Here the CDR3 DNA reads TGTGCCAGCAGTAAACTAGCGGAGCGCCAAGAGACCCAGTACTTC. Protein product: CASSKLAERQETQYF.

The chain is built from TRBV29-1 and TRBJ1-1; no definite D call. Deletions cut 7 bases from V and 10 bases from J, with 10 bases between. Germline V gene sequence: CDR1 SQVTM, CDR2 ANQGSEA. CDR3 length: 9 residues. The CDR3 loop is CSGGRPAFF. The DNA for the CDR3 is TGCAGCGGAGGTCGCCCAGCTTTCTTT.

This clonotype was counted a few times. The rearrangement uses TRBV20-1 and TRBJ2-3; 8 bases are shared with TRBD2. This CDR3 comprises 13 residues. Trimming took 6 bases from V and 4 from J; bases not matched to a gene: 6. Per germline, CDR1 DFQATT and CDR2 SNEGSKA (reference sequence). CDR3: CSALGLAADTQYF. The CDR3 coding sequence is TGCAGTGCGTTAGGACTAGCCGCAGATACGCAGTATTTT.

This chain uses TRBV6-5 with TRBJ2-5; D is unresolved. The V gene's germline CDR1 is MNHEY and CDR2 SVGAGI. The CDR3 extends over 15 amino acids. Deletions cut 0 bases from V and 2 bases from J, with 10 bases between. The CDR3 nucleotides are TGTGCCAGCAGTTACTCATCTAGACGGCAAGAGACCCAGTACTTC. Translating it yields CASSYSSRRQETQYF.

This clonotype came up a few times. The chain links TRBV20-1 to TRBJ2-1, with D possibly being TRBD2 (6 bases). From germline, CDR1 is DFQATT and CDR2 SNEGSKA (reference sequence). Trimming shortened V by 4 bases and J by 0 bases, and 16 bases separated the two germline ends. The CDR3 sequence is 16 residues long. The CDR3 sequence is CSAIRPRGSSYNEQFF. The CDR3 coding sequence is TGCAGTGCTATTAGGCCTCGGGGGAGCTCCTACAATGAGCAGTTCTTC.

The chain carries TRBV27 and TRBJ2-1; TRBD1 matches 7 bases. CDR3 size: 16 residues. CDR1 is MNHEY, CDR2 SMNVEV, per germline (reference sequence). J was trimmed by 5 bases and V by 3 bases; bases with no gene match: 10. CDR3 bases: TGTGCCAGCAGTTTCCGTGGGACAGAGTTGAACAATGAGCAGTTCTTC. This encodes CASSFRGTELNNEQFF.

This clonotype was observed a handful of times. The V call is TRBV3-1, the J call TRBJ1-2; 8 bases are a match to TRBD1. This CDR3 region has 15 residues. The J segment lost 5 bases and the V segment lost 1 base, leaving 6 bases of the junction unmatched. CDR1 LGHDT and CDR2 YNNKEL come from the germline V gene (reference sequence). DNA for the CDR3: TGTGCCAGCAGCCAAGGAACAGGGGGGTTATATGGCTACACCTTC. It is translated as CASSQGTGGLYGYTF. The full variable domain, its missing parts supplied by reference TRBV3-1 and TRBJ1-2, is DTAVSQTPKYLVTQMGNDKSIKCEQNLGHDTMYWYKQDSKKFLKIMFSYNNKELIINETVPNRFSPKSPDKAHLNLHINSLELGDSAVYFCASSQGTGGLYGYTFGSGTRLTVV.

This clonotype was recorded many times. The V and J genes are TRBV5-1 and TRBJ2-7; 7 bases agree with TRBD2. Germline V gene sequence: CDR1 SGHRS, CDR2 YFSETQ. CDR3 size: 16 residues. The V gene end was trimmed by 7 bases and the J gene end by 2 bases; junction bases not matched to a gene: 15. DNA of the CDR3: TGCGCCAGCTCAACCGTGGCGGGAGTCTCGCCCTACGAGCAGTACTTC. Translated, it gives CASSTVAGVSPYEQYF.

The chain employs TRBV12-3 or TRBV12-4 and TRBJ1-6; D gene uncertain. The CDR3 sequence is 12 residues long. Trimming removed 3 bases from V and 7 bases from J, with 4 bases in between. CDR3 bases: TGTGCCAGCAGTTTTCTAAATTCACCCCTCCACTTT. Amino acids: CASSFLNSPLHF.

This clonotype was seen more than once but under ten times. The chain joins TRBV7-2 to TRBJ2-1; TRBD1 aligns across 7 bases. Germline V CDR1 and CDR2: SGHTA, FQGNSA. The CDR3 runs 15 residues. V dropped 2 bases and J dropped 8; count of bases not matched to a gene: 9. The chain's CDR3 is CASSLYTSGGYEQFF. The CDR3 DNA reads TGTGCCAGCAGCTTATATACGTCAGGGGGTTATGAGCAGTTCTTC.

The table lists this clonotype with many counts. The rearrangement links TRBV6-1 to TRBJ1-1; D not certain. The germline V gene encodes CDR1 MNHNS and CDR2 SASEGT. The CDR3 runs to 13 residues. V was shortened by 5 bases and J by 6 bases, with 13 bases between the two germline ends. CDR3 DNA: TGTGCCAGCAGTAGACGGGAGGTAGCTGAAGCTTTCTTT. Translated: CASSRREVAEAFF.

The rearrangement uses TRBV5-1 and TRBJ2-2, with TRBD2 identical over 8 bases. The CDR3 length is 15 residues. The J segment lost 6 bases and the V segment lost 2 bases, leaving 6 bases of the junction unmatched. In germline, CDR1 is SGHRS, CDR2 YFSETQ. Here the CDR3 DNA reads TGCGCCAGCAGCTTTACTTCGACTAGCGCCGGGGAGCTGTTTTTT. This gives the protein CASSFTSTSAGELFF. Drawing the rest from reference TRBV5-1 and TRBJ2-2, the complete variable domain is KAGVTQTPRYLIKTRGQQVTLSCSPISGHRSVSWYQQTPGQGLQFLFEYFSETQRNKGNFPGRFSGRQFSNSRSEMNVSTLELGDSALYLCASSFTSTSAGELFFGEGSRLTVL.

This clonotype has a count of ten or more. This chain uses TRBV4-3 with TRBJ2-3; 9 nucleotides line up with TRBD2. With 4 bases clipped from V and 0 bases from J, the junction kept 5 bases outside the gene matches. Germline V gene lookup returns CDR1 LGHNA and CDR2 YSLEER. This CDR3 has 16 amino acids. CDR3 DNA: TGCGCCAGCAGCCGCTTTAGCGGGAGAAGCACAGATACGCAGTATTTT. This codes for CASSRFSGRSTDTQYF.

This clonotype came up many times. The V call is TRBV6-2 or TRBV6-3, the J call TRBJ2-7, with no clear D. Germline V gene sequence: CDR1 MNHEY, CDR2 SVGEGT. V was clipped by 7 bases and J by 3 bases, with 7 bases between them. CDR3 size: 11 residues. The CDR3 loop is CASTSFYEQYF. Here the CDR3 DNA reads TGTGCCAGCACCAGCTTCTACGAGCAGTACTTC.

This clonotype was observed many times. The rearrangement links TRBV7-2 to TRBJ2-7; D is unclear. Per the germline V gene, CDR1 is SGHTA and CDR2 is FQGNSA. The length of the CDR3 is 15 residues. Trimming removed 5 bases from V and 2 bases from J, with 16 bases in between. In DNA, the CDR3 is TGTGCCAGCAGCCAAGGTCAAGGGAAGGCCTACGAGCAGTACTTC. It is translated as CASSQGQGKAYEQYF.